The next 26 T cell receptor beta chains were all read from a single sample in a study of blood T cell repertoires in COVID-19. Produced via immunoSEQ multiplex PCR; TCRdb's table is partial and in-frame only. The sample consists of about 240,000 clones, approximately 84% of them appearing once. Sequencing used peripheral blood. The receptor source for this set is a man aged 50 to 59 with acute or convalescent COVID-19.

The chain links TRBV6-4 to TRBJ2-1; 9 nucleotides align to TRBD1. Germline V gene lookup returns CDR1 MRHNA and CDR2 SNTAGT. There are 16 residues in the CDR3. Germline trimming cut 0 bases from V and 5 bases from J; bases unmatched to any gene: 5. CDR3 sequence reads: CASSDSDRTGDNEQFF. The CDR3 nucleotides read TGTGCCAGCAGTGACTCTGATAGGACAGGGGACAATGAGCAGTTCTTC.

The chain recombines TRBV6-5 with TRBJ2-7, with D maybe TRBD2 (7 bases). V was cut by 9 bases and J by 7 bases, with 22 bases left in between. The germline V gene encodes CDR1 MNHEY and CDR2 SVGAGI. The CDR3 loop spans 14 amino acids. Here the CDR3 reads CASLGGGPLGEQYF. In DNA form, the CDR3 reads TGTGCCAGTCTAGGGGGGGGGCCCCTCGGAGAGCAGTACTTC.

This clone has just a few counts. The chain uses TRBV9 and TRBJ2-2; 9 bases align to TRBD2. The J segment lost 8 bases and the V segment lost 3 bases, leaving 8 bases of the junction unmatched. CDR1 SGDLS and CDR2 YYNGEE come from the germline V gene. There are 15 residues in the CDR3. CDR3 sequence reads: CASSAGGGARGELFF. The CDR3 bases are TGTGCCAGCAGCGCTGGCGGGGGGGCCCGTGGGGAGCTGTTTTTT.

The chain employs TRBV3-1 (or the pseudogene TRBV3-2) and TRBJ1-2, with 8 nucleotides matching TRBD1. CDR1 and CDR2 (germline): LGHDT, YNNKEL (reference sequence). The CDR3 has 16 amino acids. V shed 0 bases and J 4 bases; nucleotides not matched to a gene: 7. For the CDR3, the DNA is TGTGCCAGCAGCCAAGACCGGACAGGGCTGGCCTATGGCTACACCTTC. The encoded protein is CASSQDRTGLAYGYTF.

The rearrangement joins TRBV19 to TRBJ2-7; D unclear. The CDR3 covers 14 residues. V shed 7 bases and J shed 7 bases, with 20 bases lying between them. CDR1 is LNHDA and CDR2 is SQIVND in the germline V gene (reference sequence). This CDR3 reads CASTSSAHPWEQYF. The CDR3 region has the DNA TGTGCCAGTACGTCCAGCGCACACCCCTGGGAGCAGTACTTC.

The chain joins TRBV6-6 to TRBJ1-3; TRBD1 matches 8 bases. CDR1 is MNHNY and CDR2 is SVGAGI in the germline V gene (reference sequence). The V and J ends lost 6 bases and 0 bases, in that order; junction bases with no gene match: 7. The CDR3 is 16 amino acids. CDR3 nucleotides: TGTGCCAGCAGAAAGACAGGGGTGGGCTCTGGAAACACCATATATTTT. This codes for CASRKTGVGSGNTIYF.

V and J are TRBV27 and TRBJ1-4; D uncertain. The V gene's germline CDR1 is MNHEY and CDR2 SMNVEV (reference sequence). V dropped 5 bases and J dropped 5 bases, with 15 bases sitting between them. CDR3 length equals 15 residues. The CDR3 is CASSSSRTGNEKLFF. CDR3 bases: TGTGCCAGCAGTAGTAGCCGGACGGGGAATGAAAAACTGTTTTTT.

The chain recombines TRBV4-1 with TRBJ2-7, with TRBD2 matching over 7 bases. Unmatched junction bases numbered 19, after V lost 4 bases and J lost 4 bases. This CDR3 has 18 residues. CDR1 and CDR2 (germline): MGHRA, YSYEKL. In nucleotides, the CDR3 is TGCGCCAGCAGCCCCCGAATTGCGGGAGAAGGAATGGCGTACGAGCAGTACTTC. Its protein is CASSPRIAGEGMAYEQYF.

V is TRBV28 and J is TRBJ1-3; a possible D gene is TRBD1 (6 bases). Trimming took 5 bases from V and 4 from J, leaving 18 bases between them. This CDR3 is 16 amino acids long. Germline V gene lookup returns CDR1 MDHEN and CDR2 SYDVKM. The CDR3 DNA reads as TGTGCCAGCAGTCCCCCGGGGGGCTTGGGCGGAAACACCATATATTTT. Residues: CASSPPGGLGGNTIYF.

The CDR3 nucleotides read TGTGCCACCAGCAGGGGACAGGGGAACCATAATTCACCCCTCCACTTT. Translating it yields CATSRGQGNHNSPLHF. This sequence joins TRBV15 and TRBJ1-6; 10 positions match TRBD1. The CDR3 runs to 16 residues. Germline CDR1 and CDR2: LNHNV and YYDKDF (reference sequence). Trimming at V came to 3 bases and at J to 5 bases, leaving 4 bases not matched to a gene.

The CDR3 reads CASRPYVQGATTEAFF. The CDR3 DNA follows: TGTGCCAGCAGGCCTTACGTCCAGGGGGCGACCACTGAAGCTTTCTTT. The chain uses TRBV27 and TRBJ1-1; 8 nucleotides match TRBD1. The trim removed 6 bases at V and 4 bases at J, leaving 13 bases unmatched. The CDR3 has 16 residues. CDR1 and CDR2 (germline): MNHEY, SMNVEV (reference sequence).

This clone was detected only once. The J gene is TRBJ1-1, the V gene TRBV7-9, with 7 nucleotides matching TRBD1. The CDR3 covers 13 residues. V lost 3 bases to trimming and J lost 12 bases; unmatched junction nucleotides: 10. Germline assignment: CDR1 SEHNR and CDR2 FQNEAQ (reference sequence). In DNA form, the CDR3 reads TGTGCCAGCAGCTTTTCGGAACAGGGGAGAACTTTCTTT. Translated: CASSFSEQGRTFF.

J is TRBJ1-1 and V is TRBV5-4, with 7 bases aligning to TRBD1. Germline trimming cut 3 bases from V and 8 bases from J; bases unmatched to any gene: 13. The germline CDR1 and CDR2 sequences are SGHNT and YYREEE (reference sequence). The CDR3 loop spans 15 amino acids. DNA of the CDR3: TGTGCCAGCAGCTCAGGGGGTGGGAAACCACTCGAAGCTTTCTTT. Protein sequence: CASSSGGGKPLEAFF.

To note about this clone: This CDR3 is also generated by other DNA sequences in the sample. The gene calls are TRBV5-4 and TRBJ1-2; TRBD1 aligns across 8 bases. CDR1 and CDR2 (germline): SGHNT, YYREEE (reference sequence). V was pared by 5 bases and J by 5 bases, with 8 bases of the junction left unmatched. CDR3 length: 14 amino acids. The CDR3 sequence: CASSSGTGIYGYTF. The CDR3 nucleotides read TGTGCCAGCAGTTCCGGGACAGGCATATATGGCTACACCTTC.

V usage is TRBV19 and J usage is TRBJ2-7, with D tentatively TRBD1 (5 bases). From germline, CDR1 is LNHDA and CDR2 SQIVND (reference sequence). V was trimmed by 0 bases and J by 7 bases, leaving 7 bases between them. The CDR3 spans 12 residues. This CDR3 reads CASSIDRGEQYF. The DNA for the CDR3 is TGTGCCAGTAGTATAGATAGGGGTGAGCAGTACTTC.

This chain connects TRBV5-6 to TRBJ2-7, with D perhaps TRBD1 (5 bases). The CDR3 totals 15 residues. Trimming took 4 bases from V and 3 from J, leaving 17 bases between them. Looked up from germline, CDR1 is SGHDT and CDR2 is YYEEEE. The CDR3 bases are TGTGCCAGCAGCCCTCCAAGGGGTCCGGGCTACGAGCAGTACTTC. It is translated as CASSPPRGPGYEQYF.

The genes are TRBV7-9 and TRBJ1-2, with TRBD1 matching over 7 bases. The CDR3 is 15 residues long. CDR1 SEHNR and CDR2 FQNEAQ come from the germline V gene (reference sequence). The V and J ends lost 1 base and 8 bases, in that order; junction bases with no gene match: 10. CDR3 sequence: CASSLDRGPYSGYTF. CDR3 DNA: TGTGCCAGCAGCTTAGATAGGGGGCCCTATTCCGGCTACACCTTC.

This clone is a singleton in its sample. V usage is TRBV27 and J usage is TRBJ2-7; no definite D call. Germline values: CDR1 MNHEY, CDR2 SMNVEV (reference sequence). The CDR3 extends over 14 amino acids. Trimming removed 0 bases at V and 5 bases at J, with 11 bases between. The CDR3 DNA is TGTGCCAGCAGTTTATCCGCGGCAAGTCACGAGCAGTACTTC. Amino acids: CASSLSAASHEQYF.

V is TRBV28 and J is TRBJ1-5, with 9 bases lining up with TRBD1. This CDR3 has 14 residues. From germline, CDR1 is MDHEN and CDR2 SYDVKM. The V segment lost 1 base and the J segment 9 bases; nucleotides outside the gene matches: 4. In DNA, the CDR3 is TGTGCCAGCAGTTTATTGGGACAGGGCTGGCCCCAGCATTTT. Its translation is CASSLLGQGWPQHF.

V is TRBV6-2 or TRBV6-3 and J is TRBJ2-1; 8 bases line up with TRBD2. The ends lost 6 bases at V and 3 bases at J; junction bases unmatched: 7. Per germline, CDR1 MNHEY and CDR2 SVGEGT. CDR3 size: 15 residues. CDR3 protein: CASSPSGGLYNEQFF. As DNA, the CDR3 is TGTGCCAGCAGCCCAAGCGGGGGACTCTACAATGAGCAGTTCTTC.

This chain links TRBV7-2 with TRBJ2-1; 11 bases fit TRBD2. CDR1 is SGHTA and CDR2 is FQGNSA in the germline V gene. The V segment lost 5 bases and the J segment 3 bases; nucleotides outside the gene matches: 3. The CDR3 runs to 15 residues. CDR3 region: CASSHSGRVYNEQFF. CDR3 DNA: TGTGCCAGCAGCCATAGCGGGAGGGTCTACAATGAGCAGTTCTTC.

This rearrangement joins TRBV24-1 to TRBJ2-3, with a weak D call TRBD2 (6 bases). The CDR3 runs 15 residues. V was shortened by 0 bases and J by 4 bases, with 10 bases between the two germline ends. The germline V gene encodes CDR1 KGHDR and CDR2 SFDVKD. The CDR3 DNA reads TGTGCCACCAGTGATTTGACCCGGGAGTCAGATACGCAGTATTTT. The encoded protein is CATSDLTRESDTQYF.

The chain combines TRBV3-1 (or the pseudogene TRBV3-2) with TRBJ2-4; D is undetermined. Germline V gives CDR1 LGHDT, CDR2 YNNKEL (reference sequence). This CDR3 comprises 14 residues. The ends were cut back, 4 bases at V and 7 bases at J, with 14 bases in the middle. In DNA, the CDR3 is TGTGCCAGCAGCCCTGGCCCGGTGAGGAACATTCAGTACTTC. Protein: CASSPGPVRNIQYF.

V is TRBV4-1 and J is TRBJ2-1, with D tentatively TRBD2 (6 bases). The CDR3 covers 16 residues. V was pared by 0 bases and J by 0 bases, with 9 bases between. CDR1 and CDR2 (germline): MGHRA, YSYEKL. The CDR3 sequence: CASSQDSGSSYNEQFF. CDR3 DNA: TGCGCCAGCAGCCAAGATTCCGGGAGCTCCTACAATGAGCAGTTCTTC.

J is TRBJ2-7 and V is TRBV28, with TRBD2 matching over 11 bases. The length of the CDR3 is 14 residues. CDR1 and CDR2 (germline): MDHEN, SYDVKM. V trimming: 2 bases; J trimming: 6 bases; junction bases outside the gene matches: 3. CDR3 sequence reads: CASSLPLAGGEQYF. The DNA of the CDR3 is TGTGCCAGCAGTTTACCCCTAGCGGGAGGCGAGCAGTACTTC.

V is TRBV11-3 and J is TRBJ2-1; 10 bases map to TRBD1. Germline V CDR1 and CDR2: SGHNT, YENEEA. J gave up 7 bases and V 1 base, and 7 bases lay outside the gene matches. The CDR3 covers 16 residues. CDR3 sequence (DNA): TGTGCCAGCAGCTTAGTCAGGACAGGGGGTGGGAATGAGCAGTTCTTC. Encoded protein: CASSLVRTGGGNEQFF.